The rows below give T cell receptor beta chains drawn from one sample of a study of metastatic and nonmetastatic thyroid tumors. Using MiXCR, TCRdb reanalyzed the PCR reads. This sample has some 16,000 clones, with more than 20% found just once. Source material: tumor tissue. All receptors come from a male donor with papillary thyroid cancer or a benign thyroid nodule (not recorded which). Some clones in this sample may be carry-over from other donors' samples. Each CDR3 is given with its conserved first and last residue. The D gene is left open where the match is weak. Clone size is not always given. Where it is, it says once, few, many or a class for expanded clones.

clone size,D gene,V gene,J gene,CDR3 length,CDR3 protein,CDR3 DNA
many,TRBD2,TRBV12-3/TRBV12-4,TRBJ2-2,16,CASSQGLARLTGELFF,TGTGCCAGCAGTCAGGGACTAGCGCGCCTCACCGGGGAGCTGTTTTTT
.,.,TRBV9,TRBJ2-7,15,CVSSALGAGGKDQYF,TGTGTCAGCAGCGCACTCGGGGCAGGGGGGAAAGATCAGTACTTC
few,.,TRBV6-1,TRBJ2-5,15,CASSQGLRVSVTQYF,TGTGCCAGCAGTCAGGGGTTAAGAGTGTCAGTGACCCAGTACTTC
.,.,TRBV7-8,TRBJ1-2,15,CASSQPGFGNYGYTF,TGTGCCAGCAGCCAACCGGGGTTCGGGAACTATGGCTACACCTTC
.,.,TRBV6-1,TRBJ1-5,14,CAWSVQGGGQPQHF,TGTGCCTGGAGTGTACAGGGAGGAGGTCAGCCCCAGCATTTT
once,TRBD1,TRBV5-4,TRBJ2-2,16,CGNSSGTGAITGELFF,TGTGGCAACAGTTCCGGGACAGGGGCTATCACCGGGGAGCTGTTTTTT
.,TRBD2,TRBV6-2/TRBV6-3,TRBJ2-1,18,CASSPQGILAVPDNEQFF,TGTGCCAGCAGCCCTCAAGGCATACTAGCGGTACCCGACAATGAGCAGTTCTTC
.,.,TRBV27,TRBJ1-3,12,CASGIRGNTIYF,TGTGCCAGCGGCATCAGGGGAAACACCATATATTTT
.,TRBD1,TRBV6-2/TRBV6-3,TRBJ1-2,16,CASFSGQGFIGYGYTF,TGTGCCAGCTTTTCGGGACAGGGGTTCATAGGGTATGGCTACACCTTC
few,.,TRBV27,TRBJ1-2,13,CASSLVRLGCYTF,TGTGCCAGCAGTTTAGTGCGTCTAGGCTGCTACACCTTC
medium-sized,.,TRBV28,TRBJ2-6,15,CASRERGSGANVLTF,TGTGCCAGCCGCGAAAGGGGGTCTGGGGCCAACGTCCTGACTTTC
medium-sized,TRBD1,TRBV20-1,TRBJ2-7,14,CSAFKGQGGYEQYF,TGCAGTGCTTTTAAAGGACAGGGTGGCTACGAGCAGTACTTC
many,TRBD2,TRBV3-1,TRBJ2-2,16,CASSQVGLGVNGELFF,TGTGCCAGCAGCCAAGTAGGACTAGGGGTCAACGGGGAGCTGTTTTTT
.,.,TRBV5-1,TRBJ2-7,15,CASSLLSRGPYEQYF,TGCGCCAGCAGCTTGCTGTCGCGGGGCCCCTACGAGCAGTACTTC
many,TRBD1,TRBV28,TRBJ2-5,17,CASSPPGQGILQETQYF,TGTGCCAGCAGCCCTCCGGGACAGGGAATTCTCCAAGAGACCCAGTACTTC
many,.,TRBV27,TRBJ1-6,13,CASTGSPRARLHF,TGTGCCAGCACCGGTTCGCCGAGGGCACGGCTCCACTTT
.,TRBD1,TRBV9,TRBJ1-3,17,CASSAYRTGGSGNTIYF,TGTGCCAGCAGCGCTTACCGGACAGGGGGCAGTGGAAACACCATATATTTT
medium-sized,.,TRBV28,TRBJ1-2,13,CATQTQDSGGYTF,TGTGCCACCCAGACACAGGACAGTGGAGGCTACACCTTC
.,TRBD1,TRBV19,TRBJ1-3,18,CASSSRPGQTHSGNTIYF,TGTGCCAGTAGTTCCCGCCCGGGACAGACCCACTCTGGAAACACCATATATTTT
few,TRBD2,TRBV19,TRBJ2-5,14,CASRKAVGRDTQYF,TGTGCCAGTAGGAAGGCGGTAGGGAGGGACACCCAGTACTTC
.,.,TRBV20-1,TRBJ1-2,14,CSARDLESAGGYTF,TGCAGTGCTAGAGATTTGGAATCGGCAGGAGGCTACACCTTC
many,.,TRBV4-1,TRBJ1-1,15,CASSQDERVGTEAFF,TGCGCCAGCAGCCAAGATGAGCGGGTCGGCACTGAAGCTTTCTTT
.,.,TRBV2,TRBJ2-7,16,CASSEPKARDWYEQYF,TGTGCCAGCAGTGAACCTAAAGCGCGGGACTGGTACGAGCAGTACTTC
few,.,TRBV12-3/TRBV12-4,TRBJ2-7,15,CASSLLGGGPYEQYF,TGTGCCAGCAGTCTCCTAGGGGGAGGGCCCTACGAGCAGTACTTC
many,.,TRBV2,TRBJ2-2,13,CASSGRDTGELFF,TGTGCCAGCAGTGGGAGGGACACCGGGGAGCTGTTTTTT
few,.,TRBV28,TRBJ1-6,13,CASSSGAGSPLHF,TGTGCCAGCAGTTCGGGGGCGGGTTCACCCCTCCACTTT
many,.,TRBV27,TRBJ2-6,17,CASRRRGESSGANVLTF,TGTGCCAGCAGGCGAAGGGGGGAGAGCTCTGGGGCCAACGTCCTGACTTTC
once,TRBD1,TRBV5-1,TRBJ1-2,16,CASHSGQGGSNYGYTF,TGCGCCAGCCATTCCGGACAGGGCGGCTCTAACTATGGCTACACCTTC
.,.,TRBV20-1,TRBJ1-5,14,CSARDRGSTGPQHF,TGCAGTGCTAGAGATAGGGGCTCAACGGGGCCCCAGCATTTT
.,.,TRBV12-3/TRBV12-4,TRBJ1-1,15,CASSLGGPLNTEAFF,TGTGCCAGCAGTTTGGGGGGGCCCCTGAACACTGAAGCTTTCTTT
.,TRBD1,TRBV12-3/TRBV12-4,TRBJ2-6,17,CASSLRTGTFGANVLTF,TGTGCCAGCAGTTTGAGGACAGGGACGTTCGGGGCCAACGTCCTGACTTTC
many,.,TRBV7-8,TRBJ1-6,17,CASSLSPLGPEGSPLHF,TGTGCCAGCAGCTTATCCCCGCTGGGGCCCGAGGGATCACCCCTCCACTTT
few,.,TRBV12-3/TRBV12-4,TRBJ1-4,14,CASSLSKGSEKLFF,TGTGCCAGCAGTTTGTCCAAAGGGAGTGAAAAACTGTTTTTT
many,.,TRBV20-1,TRBJ2-3,12,CSASFGTDTQYF,TGCAGTGCTAGCTTTGGCACAGATACGCAGTATTTT
few,.,TRBV27,TRBJ2-6,17,CASSRRGESSGTNVLTF,TGTGCCAGCAGTCGAAGGGGGGAGAGCTCTGGGACCAACGTCCTGACTTTC
.,.,TRBV5-4,TRBJ2-7,15,CASSSVGGGAFEQYF,TGTGCCAGCAGCTCGGTCGGCGGTGGGGCGTTTGAGCAGTACTTC
.,.,TRBV5-1,TRBJ1-1,13,CASSSDPKTEAFF,TGCGCCAGCAGCTCGGACCCCAAGACTGAAGCTTTCTTT
many,.,TRBV20-1,TRBJ2-7,11,CSAGMLYEQYF,TGCAGTGCTGGCATGCTTTACGAGCAGTACTTC
few,TRBD1,TRBV6-2/TRBV6-3,TRBJ2-1,15,CASIPPDRNRNEQFF,TGTGCCAGCATTCCCCCGGACAGGAACCGCAATGAGCAGTTCTTC
.,TRBD1,TRBV6-1,TRBJ1-2,14,CASSDGTGIWGYTF,TGTGCCAGCAGTGATGGGACAGGGATCTGGGGCTACACCTTC
many,.,TRBV28,TRBJ1-1,12,CATLRENTEAFF,TGTGCCACCCTCAGGGAGAACACTGAAGCTTTCTTT
once,.,TRBV4-2,TRBJ1-2,15,CASSQVVGTDYGYTF,TGTGCCAGCAGCCAAGTAGTCGGGACCGATTATGGCTACACCTTC